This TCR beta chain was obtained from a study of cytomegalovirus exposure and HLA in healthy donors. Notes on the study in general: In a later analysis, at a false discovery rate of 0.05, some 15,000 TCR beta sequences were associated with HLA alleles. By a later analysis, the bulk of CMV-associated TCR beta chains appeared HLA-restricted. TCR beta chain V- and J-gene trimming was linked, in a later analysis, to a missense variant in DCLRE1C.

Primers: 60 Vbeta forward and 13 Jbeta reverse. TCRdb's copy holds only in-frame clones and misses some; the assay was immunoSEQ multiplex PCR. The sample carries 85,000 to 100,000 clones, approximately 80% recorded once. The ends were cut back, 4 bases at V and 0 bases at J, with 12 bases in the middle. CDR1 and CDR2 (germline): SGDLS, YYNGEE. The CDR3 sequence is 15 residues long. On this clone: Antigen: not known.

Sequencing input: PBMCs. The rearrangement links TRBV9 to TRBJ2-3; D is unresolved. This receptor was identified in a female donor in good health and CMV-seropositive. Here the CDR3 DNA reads TGTGCCAGCAGCCCGCGAGCAACTAGCACAGATACGCAGTATTTT. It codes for CASSPRATSTDTQYF.